This TCR beta chain comes out of a study of regulatory T cells in long-lasting Graves disease (dated by TCRdb to about 2021). Turning to the overall study: Patients with newly diagnosed Graves' disease had been on antithyroid drugs for under 3 months. A total of around 33 samples were covered by TCR sequencing, comprising approximately 13 persistent and approximately 20 newly diagnosed Graves' disease patients. Persistent Graves' disease patients were compared with newly diagnosed Graves' disease patients by peripheral blood TCR sequencing and RNA sequencing. The study was conducted in China and was registered as a clinical trial. General conclusions and limits of the study: The authors acknowledged the small sample size as a limitation that may reduce accuracy. Persistent Graves' disease patients showed lower TCR Shannon entropy and fewer highly expanded clones than newly diagnosed patients, suggesting clonal expansion. Only the TCR beta chain was sequenced and analyzed. A larger number of public clonotypes was shared among persistent patients (around 3,000) than among newly diagnosed patients (over 850). The study examined only peripheral blood because the primary lesion, thyroid tissue, could not be accessed.

The time point label corresponds to: newly diagnosed GD, antithyroid drugs for less than 3 months. For both TCR sequencing and RNA sequencing, RNA was extracted from PBMCs in TRIzol. The diagnosis of Graves' disease followed American Thyroid Association guidelines. Recruitment of patients was carried out at an endocrinology department in Xi'an, China. Each patient gave around 9.2 milliliters of peripheral blood, collected in an EDTA anticoagulant tube. Ficoll Paque Plus density gradient separation was used to isolate PBMCs, and no further T cell sorting was done. RNA quality was checked with an Agilent 2100 Bioanalyzer and agarose gel, and concentration with a NanoDrop 2000. Points on this clonotype: Its antigen has not been determined. No base quality information exists; no much larger clone differs at one position.

Libraries were built with multiplex PCR. The data were produced on an Illumina HiSeq 4000. CDR3 regions were amplified by Arm-PCR with iRepertoire HTBI primers to construct TCR beta libraries. PCR products were gel purified before sequencing. The original pipeline was this. Gene usage analysis of CDR3 amino acid clonotypes relied on the roughly 58 TRBV and about 15 TRBJ segments identified across samples. COPE and FqMerger were used to merge filtered high-quality paired reads into contigs. BLAST was used to align contigs to IMGT TRBV, TRBD and TRBJ reference genes, with CDR3 defined following IMGT. Highly expanded clones were defined as clonotypes with a frequency above 0.1%. Shannon entropy served as the measure of repertoire diversity, while the Gini coefficient captured V-J evenness. Public clonotypes were defined as clonotypes shared by more than one individual. TCRdb trimmed the raw reads at Q25, called clones with MiXCR and kept productive beta chains. Each entry is one CDR3 protein sequence, shown with its most common DNA and genes. TCRdb, not the original authors, processed these V and J calls. Counted in this sample were 200,000 to 250,000 distinct CDR3 sequences; 20% to 25% of them appeared once. Roughly 13% of the sample goes to the ten largest clones.

The material sequenced was peripheral blood mononuclear cells (PBMCs), taken at new diagnosis, from a patient treated with antithyroid drugs. The sequence was collected from a female donor with Graves disease.

The CDR3 has the sequence CASSGREGGEQFF. The base sequence is TGTGCCAGCAGTGGAAGGGAGGGGGGGGAGCAGTTCTTC. The sequence links TRBV2 to TRBJ2-1, with TRBD2 tentatively as D gene (7 bases match). There are 13 amino acids in the CDR3, from cysteine to phenylalanine inclusive. Only the CDR3 part of the read is kept: 39 bases, read in frame from the first base. Trimming removed 4 bases from V and 10 bases from J, leaving 14 bases between the germline ends. As encoded in the germline V gene, CDR1 is SNHLY while CDR2 is FYNNEI. When the CDR3 is completed using the reference TRBV2 and TRBJ2-1 genes on either side, the full variable domain is EPEVTQTPSHQVTQMGQEVILRCVPISNHLYFYWYRQILGQKVEFLVSFYNNEISEKSEIFDDQFSVERPDGSNFTLKIRSTKLEDSAMYFCASSGREGGEQFFGPGTRLTVL.